This TCR beta chain originates from a study of blood T cells in healthy people across ages. This clonotype has more than one count but fewer than ten. Germline V lookup: CDR1 ENHRY, CDR2 SYGVKD. V was pared by 4 bases and J by 2 bases, with 7 bases between. The CDR3 contains 13 residues. Per sample, at least 6 micrograms of total RNA were extracted. For the second PCR, which ran for about 6 to 12 cycles, a sample-barcoded 5' primer and a J-beta primer mix were used. MiXCR, applied by TCRdb to the 5' RACE reads, yields one record per CDR3 protein. There are 1,500,000 or so distinct CDR3 sequences in the sample; 55% to 75% occur only once, and roughly 7% lies in the top ten.

The sequenced sample consisted of blood. The receptor was derived from a man aged 18 to 29 in good health. The rearrangement joins TRBV10-3 to TRBJ2-3; D is unresolved. DNA of the CDR3: TGTGCCATCAGTGTAACTCACACAGATACGCAGTATTTT. It specifies CAISVTHTDTQYF.